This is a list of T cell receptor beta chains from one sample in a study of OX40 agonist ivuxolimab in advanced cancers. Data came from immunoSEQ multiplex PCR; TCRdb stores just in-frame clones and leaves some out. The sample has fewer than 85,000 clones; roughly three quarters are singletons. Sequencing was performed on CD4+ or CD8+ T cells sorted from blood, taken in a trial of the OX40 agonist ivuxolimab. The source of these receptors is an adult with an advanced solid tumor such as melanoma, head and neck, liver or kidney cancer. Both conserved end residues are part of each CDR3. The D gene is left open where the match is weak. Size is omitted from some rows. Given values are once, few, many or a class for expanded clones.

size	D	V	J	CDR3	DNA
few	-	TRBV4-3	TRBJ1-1	CASSPSWEVSTEAFF	TGCGCCAGCAGCCCCTCTTGGGAAGTGAGCACTGAAGCTTTCTTT
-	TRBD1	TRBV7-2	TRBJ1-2	CASSLTQRQGNYGYTF	TGTGCCAGCAGCTTAACCCAACGACAGGGGAACTATGGCTACACCTTC
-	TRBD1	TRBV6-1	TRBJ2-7	CASIIGQGASEQYF	TGTGCCAGCATTATCGGACAGGGGGCCTCCGAGCAGTACTTC
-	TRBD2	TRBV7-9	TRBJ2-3	CASSPRVAGRTDTQYF	TGTGCCAGCAGCCCCCGGGTAGCGGGGCGCACAGATACGCAGTATTTT
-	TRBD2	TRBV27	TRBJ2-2	CASSRRGSAGGAGELFF	TGTGCCAGCAGCCGCCGCGGGTCGGCGGGAGGGGCCGGGGAGCTGTTTTTT
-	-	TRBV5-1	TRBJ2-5	CASSLEGDSSSEAQYF	TGCGCCAGCAGCTTGGAGGGGGATTCAAGTTCAGAGGCCCAGTACTTC
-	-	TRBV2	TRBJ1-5	CASSIGLSNQPQHF	TGTGCCAGCAGTATAGGCCTTAGCAATCAGCCCCAGCATTTT
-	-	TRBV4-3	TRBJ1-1	CASSQVAGSSTEAFF	TGCGCCAGCAGCCAAGTGGCAGGGAGTTCCACTGAAGCTTTCTTT
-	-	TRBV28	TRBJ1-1	CASSTQGGLTEAFF	TGTGCCAGCAGTACCCAAGGGGGGCTCACTGAAGCTTTCTTT
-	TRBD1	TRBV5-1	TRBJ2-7	CASSPTGGTYEQYF	TGCGCCAGCAGCCCGACAGGGGGAACCTACGAGCAGTACTTC
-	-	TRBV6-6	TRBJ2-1	CASSGEYNEQFF	TGTGCCAGCAGTGGCGAGTACAATGAGCAGTTCTTC
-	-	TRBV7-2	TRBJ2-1	CASSSLGVEQFF	TGTGCCAGCAGCTCGCTTGGGGTTGAGCAGTTCTTC
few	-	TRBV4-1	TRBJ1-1	CASSLRDFGDTEAFF	TGCGCCAGCAGCCTGAGGGATTTCGGGGACACTGAAGCTTTCTTT
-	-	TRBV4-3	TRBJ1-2	CASSQEDRLEGYGYTF	TGCGCCAGCAGCCAAGAGGACCGGCTCGAAGGCTATGGCTACACCTTC
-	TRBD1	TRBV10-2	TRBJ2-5	CASRQGRETQYF	TGCGCCAGCCGACAGGGACGGGAGACCCAGTACTTC
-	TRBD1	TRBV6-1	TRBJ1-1	CASRPRQGNTEAFF	TGTGCCAGCAGACCCAGACAGGGGAACACTGAAGCTTTCTTT
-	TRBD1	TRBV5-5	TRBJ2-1	CACLPQDREYNEQFF	TGTGCCTGCCTTCCCCAGGACAGGGAGTACAATGAGCAGTTCTTC
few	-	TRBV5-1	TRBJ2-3	CASSLRLDTDTQYF	TGCGCCAGCAGCTTGAGGTTAGACACAGATACGCAGTATTTT
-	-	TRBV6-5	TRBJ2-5	CASSYGNQRTQYF	TGTGCCAGCAGTTACGGGAATCAGCGGACCCAGTACTTC